The table lists the clone carrying this T cell receptor beta chain with a few counts. The data are from a study of cytotoxic CD8 clonotypes in ibrutinib-treated CLL. TCRdb's copy holds only in-frame clones and misses some; the assay was immunoSEQ multiplex PCR. The repertoire has 110,000 to 150,000 clones, roughly three quarters of them found once; the top ten carry more than 10%. The CDR3 is 13 amino acids. With 6 bases removed from V and 11 bases from J, the gap between germline ends came to 17 bases. The germline CDR1 and CDR2 sequences are MNHEY and SVGAGI. The sequenced sample was PBMCs, obtained after 12 months of ibrutinib treatment. The chain has TRBV6-5 and TRBJ2-4; tentatively, D is TRBD1 (6 bases). This TCR came from a human donor with chronic lymphocytic leukemia. The CDR3, as DNA: TGTGCCAGCAGCCGGATGACAGGAGATCTTCAGTACTTC. Translated: CASSRMTGDLQYF.